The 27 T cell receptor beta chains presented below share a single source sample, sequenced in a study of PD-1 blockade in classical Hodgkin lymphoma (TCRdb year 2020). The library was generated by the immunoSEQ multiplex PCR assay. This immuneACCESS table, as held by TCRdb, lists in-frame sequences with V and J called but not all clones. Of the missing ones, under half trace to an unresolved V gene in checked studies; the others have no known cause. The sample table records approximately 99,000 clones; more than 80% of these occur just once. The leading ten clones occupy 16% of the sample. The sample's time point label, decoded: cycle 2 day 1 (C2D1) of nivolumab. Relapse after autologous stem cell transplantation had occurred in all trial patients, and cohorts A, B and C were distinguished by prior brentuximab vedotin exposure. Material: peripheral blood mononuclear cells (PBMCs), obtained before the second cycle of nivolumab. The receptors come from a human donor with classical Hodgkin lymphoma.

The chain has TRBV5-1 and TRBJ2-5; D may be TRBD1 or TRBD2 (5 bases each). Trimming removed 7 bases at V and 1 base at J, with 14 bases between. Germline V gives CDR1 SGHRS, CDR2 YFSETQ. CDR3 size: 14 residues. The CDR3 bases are TGCGCCAGCTTTTCGGGGCCTCCCCAAGAGACCCAGTACTTC. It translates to CASFSGPPQETQYF.

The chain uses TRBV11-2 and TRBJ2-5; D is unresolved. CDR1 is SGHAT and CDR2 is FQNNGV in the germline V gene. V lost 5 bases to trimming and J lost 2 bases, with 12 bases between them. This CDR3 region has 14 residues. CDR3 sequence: CASSPTQPQETQYF. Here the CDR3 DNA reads TGTGCCAGCAGCCCTACACAACCGCAAGAGACCCAGTACTTC. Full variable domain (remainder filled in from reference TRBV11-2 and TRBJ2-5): EAGVAQSPRYKIIEKRQSVAFWCNPISGHATLYWYQQILGQGPKLLIQFQNNGVVDDSQLPKDRFSAERLKGVDSTLKIQPAKLEDSAVYLCASSPTQPQETQYFGPGTRLLVL.

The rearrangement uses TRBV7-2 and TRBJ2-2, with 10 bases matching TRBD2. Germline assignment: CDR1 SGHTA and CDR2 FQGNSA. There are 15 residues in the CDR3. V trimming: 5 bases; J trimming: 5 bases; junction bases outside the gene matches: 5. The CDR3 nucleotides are TGTGCCAGCAGCACCCGGACTAGCGGTACCGGGGAGCTGTTTTTT. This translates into CASSTRTSGTGELFF.

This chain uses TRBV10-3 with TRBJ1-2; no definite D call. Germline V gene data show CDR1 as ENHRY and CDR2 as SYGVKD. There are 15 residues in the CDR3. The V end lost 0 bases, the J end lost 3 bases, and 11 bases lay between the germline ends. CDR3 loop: CAISESANGYYGYTF. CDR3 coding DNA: TGTGCCATCAGTGAGTCGGCCAACGGGTACTATGGCTACACCTTC.

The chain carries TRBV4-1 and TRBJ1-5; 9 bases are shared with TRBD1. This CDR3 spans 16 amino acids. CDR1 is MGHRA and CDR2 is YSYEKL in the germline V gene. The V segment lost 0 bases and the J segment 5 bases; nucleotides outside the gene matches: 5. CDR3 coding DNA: TGCGCCAGCAGCCAAGATTCGGGACAGGGCCATCAGCCCCAGCATTTT. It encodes CASSQDSGQGHQPQHF.

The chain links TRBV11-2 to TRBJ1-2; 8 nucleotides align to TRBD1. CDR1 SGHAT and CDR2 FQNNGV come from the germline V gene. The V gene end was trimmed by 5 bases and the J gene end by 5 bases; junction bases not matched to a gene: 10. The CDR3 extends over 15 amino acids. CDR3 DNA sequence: TGTGCCAGCAGCGCTCAGGGGGCGGAGTGGTATGGCTACACCTTC. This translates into CASSAQGAEWYGYTF.

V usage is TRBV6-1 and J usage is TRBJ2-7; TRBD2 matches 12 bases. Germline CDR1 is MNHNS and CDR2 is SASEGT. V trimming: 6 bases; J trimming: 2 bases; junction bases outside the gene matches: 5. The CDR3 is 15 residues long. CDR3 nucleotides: TGTGCCAGCAGGTCTCTAGCGGGAGGGCCCTACGAGCAGTACTTC. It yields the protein CASRSLAGGPYEQYF.

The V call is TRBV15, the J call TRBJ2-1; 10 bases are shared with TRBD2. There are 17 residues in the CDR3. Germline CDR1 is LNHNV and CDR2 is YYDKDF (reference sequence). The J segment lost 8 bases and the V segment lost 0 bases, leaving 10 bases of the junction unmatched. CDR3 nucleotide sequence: TGTGCCACCAGCAGAGATCTTGGGCTAGCGGGAGTGGATGAGCAGTTCTTC. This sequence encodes CATSRDLGLAGVDEQFF.

The CDR3 loop reads CASSQGTGTPYEQYF. The CDR3 DNA reads as TGTGCCAGCAGCCAAGGGACAGGGACACCCTACGAGCAGTACTTC. The V gene is TRBV11-2, the J gene TRBJ2-7; 9 bases align to TRBD1. The CDR3 is 15 amino acids. CDR1 is SGHAT and CDR2 is FQNNGV in the germline V gene. The V segment lost 5 bases and the J segment 2 bases; nucleotides outside the gene matches: 7.

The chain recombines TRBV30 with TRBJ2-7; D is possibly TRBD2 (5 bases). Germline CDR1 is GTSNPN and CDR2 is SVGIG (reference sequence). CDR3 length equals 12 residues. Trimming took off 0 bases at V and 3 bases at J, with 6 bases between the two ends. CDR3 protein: CAWSVGLYEQYF. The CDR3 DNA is TGTGCCTGGAGTGTCGGACTCTACGAGCAGTACTTC.

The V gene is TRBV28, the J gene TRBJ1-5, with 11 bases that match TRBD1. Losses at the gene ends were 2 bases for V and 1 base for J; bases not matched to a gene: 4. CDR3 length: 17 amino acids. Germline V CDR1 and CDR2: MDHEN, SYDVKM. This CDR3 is CASSLTGTGGSNQPQHF. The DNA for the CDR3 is TGTGCCAGCAGTTTAACGGGGACAGGGGGGAGCAATCAGCCCCAGCATTTT.

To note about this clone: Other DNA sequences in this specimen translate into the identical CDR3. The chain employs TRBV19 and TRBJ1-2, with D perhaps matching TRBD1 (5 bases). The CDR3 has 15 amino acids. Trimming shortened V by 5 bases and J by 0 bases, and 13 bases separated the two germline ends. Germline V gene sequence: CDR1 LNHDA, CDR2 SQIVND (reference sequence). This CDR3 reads CASSASGGTNYGYTF. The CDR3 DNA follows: TGTGCCAGTAGTGCTTCTGGGGGGACTAACTATGGCTACACCTTC.

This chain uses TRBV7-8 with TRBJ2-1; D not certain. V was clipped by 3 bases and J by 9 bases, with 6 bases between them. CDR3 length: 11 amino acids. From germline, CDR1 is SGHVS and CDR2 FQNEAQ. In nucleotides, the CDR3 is TGTGCCAGCAGCTTTCCGGGTGAGCAGTTCTTC. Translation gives CASSFPGEQFF. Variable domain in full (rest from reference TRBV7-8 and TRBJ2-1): GAGVSQSPRYKVAKRGQDVALRCDPISGHVSLFWYQQALGQGPEFLTYFQNEAQLDKSGLPSDRFFAERPEGSVSTLKIQRTQQEDSAVYLCASSFPGEQFFGPGTRLTVL.

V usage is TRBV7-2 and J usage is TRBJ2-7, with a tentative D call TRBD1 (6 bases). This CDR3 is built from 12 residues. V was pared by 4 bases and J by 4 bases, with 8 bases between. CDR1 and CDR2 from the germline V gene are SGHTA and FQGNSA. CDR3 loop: CASSSQGYEQYF. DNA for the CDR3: TGTGCCAGCAGCTCACAGGGTTACGAGCAGTACTTC.

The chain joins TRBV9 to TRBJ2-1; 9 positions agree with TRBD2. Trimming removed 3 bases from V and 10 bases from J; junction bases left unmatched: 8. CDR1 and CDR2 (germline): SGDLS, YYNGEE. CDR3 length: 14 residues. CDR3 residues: CASSAGSGSGEQFF. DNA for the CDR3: TGTGCCAGCAGCGCCGGTAGCGGGAGTGGCGAGCAGTTCTTC.

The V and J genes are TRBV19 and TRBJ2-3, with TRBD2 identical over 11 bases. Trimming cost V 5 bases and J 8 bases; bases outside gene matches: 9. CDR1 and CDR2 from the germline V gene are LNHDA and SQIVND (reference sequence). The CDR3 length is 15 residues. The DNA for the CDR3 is TGTGCCAGTAGTCCCCGCGGGACTAGCGGAGGTACGCAGTATTTT. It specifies CASSPRGTSGGTQYF.

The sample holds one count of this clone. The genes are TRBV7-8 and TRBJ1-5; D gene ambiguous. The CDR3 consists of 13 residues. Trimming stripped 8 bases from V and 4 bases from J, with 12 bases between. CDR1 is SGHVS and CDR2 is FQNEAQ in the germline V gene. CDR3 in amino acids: CASWAGGNQPQHF. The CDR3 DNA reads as TGTGCCAGCTGGGCAGGCGGGAATCAGCCCCAGCATTTT.

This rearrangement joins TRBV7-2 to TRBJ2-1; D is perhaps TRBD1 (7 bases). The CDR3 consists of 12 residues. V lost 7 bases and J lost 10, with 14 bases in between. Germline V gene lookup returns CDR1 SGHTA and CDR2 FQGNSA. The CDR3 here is CASTGRGEEQFF. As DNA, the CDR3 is TGTGCCAGCACCGGCAGGGGGGAAGAGCAGTTCTTC.

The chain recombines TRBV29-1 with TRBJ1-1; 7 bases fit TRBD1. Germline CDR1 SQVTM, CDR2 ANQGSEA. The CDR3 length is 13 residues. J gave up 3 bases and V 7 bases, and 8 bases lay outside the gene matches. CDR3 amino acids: CSAMTGTDTEAFF. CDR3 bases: TGCAGCGCTATGACAGGGACGGACACTGAAGCTTTCTTT.

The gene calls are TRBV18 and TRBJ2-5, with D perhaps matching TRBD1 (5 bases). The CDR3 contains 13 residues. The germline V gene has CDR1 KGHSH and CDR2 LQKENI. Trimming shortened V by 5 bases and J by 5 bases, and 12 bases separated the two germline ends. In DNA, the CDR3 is TGTGCCAGCTCAAAAGGGGATTGGGAGACCCAGTACTTC. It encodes CASSKGDWETQYF.

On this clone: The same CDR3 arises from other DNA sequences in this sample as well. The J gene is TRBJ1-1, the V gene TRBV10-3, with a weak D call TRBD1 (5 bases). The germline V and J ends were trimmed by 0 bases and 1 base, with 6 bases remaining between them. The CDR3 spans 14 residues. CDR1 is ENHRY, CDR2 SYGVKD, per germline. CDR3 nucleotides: TGTGCCATCAGTGAGTCCCAGGGGAACACTGAAGCTTTCTTT. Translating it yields CAISESQGNTEAFF.

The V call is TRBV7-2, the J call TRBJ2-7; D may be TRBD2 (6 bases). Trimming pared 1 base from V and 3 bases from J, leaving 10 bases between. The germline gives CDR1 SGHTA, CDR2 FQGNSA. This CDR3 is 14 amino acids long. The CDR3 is CASSLDNSGYEQYF. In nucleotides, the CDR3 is TGTGCCAGCAGCTTAGATAATAGCGGCTACGAGCAGTACTTC.

This CDR3 is CASSLGDVVFSGGNEQFF. The CDR3, as DNA: TGTGCCAGCAGCTTAGGAGATGTGGTATTTTCGGGAGGCAATGAGCAGTTCTTC. The rearrangement joins TRBV11-3 to TRBJ2-1; 7 bases line up with TRBD2. Per germline, CDR1 SGHNT and CDR2 YENEEA. The CDR3 sequence is 18 residues long. V was pared by 1 base and J by 6 bases, with 15 bases of the junction left unmatched. Based on the CDR3 plus reference TRBV11-3 and TRBJ2-1, the full variable domain is EAGVVQSPRYKIIEKKQPVAFWCNPISGHNTLYWYLQNLGQGPELLIRYENEEAVDDSQLPKDRFSAERLKGVDSTLKIQPAELGDSAVYLCASSLGDVVFSGGNEQFFGPGTRLTVL.

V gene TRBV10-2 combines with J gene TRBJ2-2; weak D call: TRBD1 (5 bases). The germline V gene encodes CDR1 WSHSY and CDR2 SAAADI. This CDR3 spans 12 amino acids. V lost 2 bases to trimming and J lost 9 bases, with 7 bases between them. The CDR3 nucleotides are TGCGCCAGCAGTGAGAGGGGTAGGGAGCTGTTTTTT. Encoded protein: CASSERGRELFF.

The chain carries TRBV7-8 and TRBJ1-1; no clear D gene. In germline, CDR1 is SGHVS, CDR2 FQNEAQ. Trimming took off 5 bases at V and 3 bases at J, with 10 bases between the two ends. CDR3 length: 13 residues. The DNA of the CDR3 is TGTGCCAGCAGCATCCAAAGGGACACTGAAGCTTTCTTT. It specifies CASSIQRDTEAFF.

CDR3 protein: CASSILRFRGYTF. CDR3 nucleotides: TGTGCCAGTAGTATTCTCCGGTTCCGTGGCTACACCTTC. This rearrangement joins TRBV19 to TRBJ1-2; D gene uncertain. The germline gives CDR1 LNHDA, CDR2 SQIVND (reference sequence). The V end was cut by 3 bases, the J end by 7 bases, with 12 bases between. The CDR3 loop spans 13 amino acids.

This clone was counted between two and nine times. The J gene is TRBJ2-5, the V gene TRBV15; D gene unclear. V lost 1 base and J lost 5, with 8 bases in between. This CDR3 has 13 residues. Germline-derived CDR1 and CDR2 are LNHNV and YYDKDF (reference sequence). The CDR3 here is CATSRGVFETQYF. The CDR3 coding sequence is TGTGCCACCAGCAGAGGAGTATTCGAGACCCAGTACTTC.